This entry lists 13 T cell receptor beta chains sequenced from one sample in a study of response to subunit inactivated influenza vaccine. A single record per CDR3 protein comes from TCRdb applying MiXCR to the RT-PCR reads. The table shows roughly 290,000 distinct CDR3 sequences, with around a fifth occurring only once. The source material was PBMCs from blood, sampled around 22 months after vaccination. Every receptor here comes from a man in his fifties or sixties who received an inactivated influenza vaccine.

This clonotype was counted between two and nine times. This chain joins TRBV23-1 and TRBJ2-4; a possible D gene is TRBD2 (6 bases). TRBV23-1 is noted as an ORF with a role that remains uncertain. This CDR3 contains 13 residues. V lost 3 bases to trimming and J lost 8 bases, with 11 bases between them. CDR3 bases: TGCGCCAGCAGTCACGGAGGGATGGACATTCAGTACTTC. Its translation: CASSHGGMDIQYF.

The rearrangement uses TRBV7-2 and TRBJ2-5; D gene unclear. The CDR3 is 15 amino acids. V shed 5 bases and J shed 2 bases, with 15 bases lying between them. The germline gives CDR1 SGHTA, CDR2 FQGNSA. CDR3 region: CASSRPRVGQETQYF. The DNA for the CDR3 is TGTGCCAGCAGCCGCCCCCGGGTGGGACAAGAGACCCAGTACTTC.

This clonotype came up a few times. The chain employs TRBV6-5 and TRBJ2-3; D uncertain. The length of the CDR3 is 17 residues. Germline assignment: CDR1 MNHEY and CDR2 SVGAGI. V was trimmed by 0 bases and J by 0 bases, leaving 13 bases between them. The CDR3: CASSYSRLTSSTDTQYF. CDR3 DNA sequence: TGTGCCAGCAGTTACTCGAGATTGACATCTAGCACAGATACGCAGTATTTT.

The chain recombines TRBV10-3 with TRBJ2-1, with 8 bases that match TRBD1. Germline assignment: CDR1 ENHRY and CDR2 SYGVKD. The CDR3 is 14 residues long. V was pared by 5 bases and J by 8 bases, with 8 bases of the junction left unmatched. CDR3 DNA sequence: TGTGCCATCAGTAAACTGCAGGGGGCCGATGAGCAGTTCTTC. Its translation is CAISKLQGADEQFF.

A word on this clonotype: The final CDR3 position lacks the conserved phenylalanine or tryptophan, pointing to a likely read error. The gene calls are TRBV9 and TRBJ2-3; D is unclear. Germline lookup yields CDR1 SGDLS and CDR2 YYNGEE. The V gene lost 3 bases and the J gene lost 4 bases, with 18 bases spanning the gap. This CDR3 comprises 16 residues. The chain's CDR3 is CASSGALGGGADTQYS. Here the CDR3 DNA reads TGTGCCAGCAGCGGGGCCCTGGGCGGCGGCGCAGATACGCAGTATTCT.

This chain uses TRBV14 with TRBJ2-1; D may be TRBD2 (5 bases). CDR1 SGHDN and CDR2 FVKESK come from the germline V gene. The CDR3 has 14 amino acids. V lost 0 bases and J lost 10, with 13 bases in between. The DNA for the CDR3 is TGTGCCAGCAGCCAAGAATTCGGGGTAGGAGAGCAGTTCTTC. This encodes CASSQEFGVGEQFF.

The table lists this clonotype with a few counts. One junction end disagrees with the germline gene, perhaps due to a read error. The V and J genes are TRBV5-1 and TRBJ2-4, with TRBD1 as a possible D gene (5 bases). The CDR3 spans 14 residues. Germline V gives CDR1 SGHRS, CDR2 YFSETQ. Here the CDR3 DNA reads TGCGCCAGCAGCTTGGATCCAGGGAAAAGCATTCAGTACTTC. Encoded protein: CASSLDPGKSIQYF. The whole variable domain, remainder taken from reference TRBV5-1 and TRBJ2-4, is KAGVTQTPRYLIKTRGQQVTLSCSPISGHRSVSWYQQTPGQGLQFLFEYFSETQRNKGNFPGRFSGRQFSNSRSEMNVSTLELGDSALYLCASSLDPGKSIQYFGAGTRLSVL.

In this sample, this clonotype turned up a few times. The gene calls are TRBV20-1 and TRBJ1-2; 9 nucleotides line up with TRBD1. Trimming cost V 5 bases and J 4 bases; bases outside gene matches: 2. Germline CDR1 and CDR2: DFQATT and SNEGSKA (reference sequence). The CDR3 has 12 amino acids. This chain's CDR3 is CSAPTGGYGYTF. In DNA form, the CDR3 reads TGCAGTGCTCCGACAGGGGGCTATGGCTACACCTTC.

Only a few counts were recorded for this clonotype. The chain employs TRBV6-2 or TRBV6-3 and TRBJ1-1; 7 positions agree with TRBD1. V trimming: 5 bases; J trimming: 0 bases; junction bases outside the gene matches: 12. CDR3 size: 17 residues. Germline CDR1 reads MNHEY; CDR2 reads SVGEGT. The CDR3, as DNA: TGTGCCAGCAGTCGACATGCTACAGGGGTGATGAACACTGAAGCTTTCTTT. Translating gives CASSRHATGVMNTEAFF.

The CDR3 protein is CASSFSSGREYYNEQFF. The CDR3 DNA reads TGCGCCAGCAGCTTCAGTTCTGGGCGGGAGTATTACAATGAGCAGTTCTTC. This chain joins TRBV5-1 and TRBJ2-1, with 7 bases aligning to TRBD2. V trimming: 2 bases; J trimming: 4 bases; junction bases outside the gene matches: 12. The CDR3 extends over 17 amino acids. CDR1 SGHRS and CDR2 YFSETQ come from the germline V gene.

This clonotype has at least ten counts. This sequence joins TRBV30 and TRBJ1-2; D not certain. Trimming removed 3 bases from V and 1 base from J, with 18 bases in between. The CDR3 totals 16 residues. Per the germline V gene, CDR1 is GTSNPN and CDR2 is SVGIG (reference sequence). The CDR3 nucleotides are TGTGCCTGGAGCCCCGGAGAGCAACAAAATAACTATGGCTACACCTTC. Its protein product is CAWSPGEQQNNYGYTF. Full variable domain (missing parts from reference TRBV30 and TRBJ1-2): SQTIHQWPATLVQPVGSPLSLECTVEGTSNPNLYWYRQAAGRGLQLLFYSVGIGQISSEVPQNLSASRPQDRQFILSSKKLLLSDSGFYLCAWSPGEQQNNYGYTFGSGTRLTVV.

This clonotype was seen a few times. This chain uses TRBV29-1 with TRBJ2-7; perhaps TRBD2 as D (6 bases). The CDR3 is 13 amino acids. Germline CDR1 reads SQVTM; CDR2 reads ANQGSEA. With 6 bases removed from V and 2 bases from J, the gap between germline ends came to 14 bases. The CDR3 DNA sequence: TGCAGCGTCGGGACTCGACAAACCTACGAGCAGTACTTC. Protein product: CSVGTRQTYEQYF.

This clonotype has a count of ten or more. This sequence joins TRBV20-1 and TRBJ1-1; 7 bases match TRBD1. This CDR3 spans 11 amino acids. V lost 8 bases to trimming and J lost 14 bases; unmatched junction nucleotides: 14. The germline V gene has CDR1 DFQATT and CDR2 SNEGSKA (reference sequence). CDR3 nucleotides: TGCAGTTCTCCGGGAGGGGGCGAGGAGTTCTTT. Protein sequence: CSSPGGGEEFF.